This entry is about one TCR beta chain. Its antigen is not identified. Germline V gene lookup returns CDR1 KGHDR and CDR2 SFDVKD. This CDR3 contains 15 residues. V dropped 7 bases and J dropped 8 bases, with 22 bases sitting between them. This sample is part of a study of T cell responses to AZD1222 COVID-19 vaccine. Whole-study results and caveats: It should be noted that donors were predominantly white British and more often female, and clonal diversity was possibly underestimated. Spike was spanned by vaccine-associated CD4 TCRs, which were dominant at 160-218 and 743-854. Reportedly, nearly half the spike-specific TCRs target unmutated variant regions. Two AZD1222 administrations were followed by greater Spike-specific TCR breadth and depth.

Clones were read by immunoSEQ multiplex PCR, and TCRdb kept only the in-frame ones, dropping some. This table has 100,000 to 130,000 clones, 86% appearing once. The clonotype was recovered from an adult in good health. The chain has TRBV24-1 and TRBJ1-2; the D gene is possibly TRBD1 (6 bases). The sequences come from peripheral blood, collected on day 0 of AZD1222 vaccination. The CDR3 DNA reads TGTGCCACCAGGGACAGCGGGACCTTAATCGGGGGCTACACCTTC. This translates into CATRDSGTLIGGYTF.